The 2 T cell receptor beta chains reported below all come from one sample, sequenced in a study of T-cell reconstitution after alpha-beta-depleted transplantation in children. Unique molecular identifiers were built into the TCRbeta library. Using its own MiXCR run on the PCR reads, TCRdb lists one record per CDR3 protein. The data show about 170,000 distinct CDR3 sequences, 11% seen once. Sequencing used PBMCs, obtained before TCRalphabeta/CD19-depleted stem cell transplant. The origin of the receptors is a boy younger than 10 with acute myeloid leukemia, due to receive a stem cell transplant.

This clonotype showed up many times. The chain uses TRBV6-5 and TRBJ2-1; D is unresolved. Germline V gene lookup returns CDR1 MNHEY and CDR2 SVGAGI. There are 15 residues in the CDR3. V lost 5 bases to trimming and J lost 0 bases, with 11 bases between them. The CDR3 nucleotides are TGTGCCAGCAGTCATCGACGGGCCTCCTACAATGAGCAGTTCTTC. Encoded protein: CASSHRRASYNEQFF.

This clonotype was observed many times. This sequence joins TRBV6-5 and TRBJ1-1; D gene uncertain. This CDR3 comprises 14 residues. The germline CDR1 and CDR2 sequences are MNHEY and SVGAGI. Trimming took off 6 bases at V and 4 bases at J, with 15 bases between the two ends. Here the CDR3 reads CASRLTTAGTEAFF. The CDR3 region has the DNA TGTGCCAGCAGGTTGACTACTGCGGGCACTGAAGCTTTCTTT.